The TCR beta chain described here comes from a study of regulatory T cells in long-lasting Graves disease. Study background: Persistence in Graves' disease denoted antithyroid drug use beyond 5 years alongside positive TSH receptor antibodies.

iRepertoire HTBI primers and Arm-PCR of CDR3 regions built TCR beta libraries. Using its own MiXCR run on the multiplex PCR reads, TCRdb lists one record per CDR3 protein. The sample holds some 440,000 distinct CDR3 sequences, less than 25% seen once. This clonotype was picked up a small number of times. Antigen unknown. Indicated time point: persistent/refractory GD, antithyroid drugs over 5 years with positive TRAb. PBMC RNA served as the TCR library source. Patients hailed from an endocrinology department in Xi'an, China. Approximately 10-milliliter peripheral blood samples went into EDTA tubes. Points from the study as a whole: Those with persistent Graves' had less TCR diversity than newly diagnosed patients.

CDR1 and CDR2 from the germline V gene are SGHTA and FQGNSA. The CDR3 has 15 residues. V was pared by 1 base and J by 5 bases, with 14 bases between. This clonotype was obtained from a female donor with Graves disease. V is TRBV7-2 and J is TRBJ1-2; D may be TRBD1 (5 bases). This material consisted of peripheral blood mononuclear cells (PBMCs), taken when the disease was refractory, from a patient treated with antithyroid drugs. As DNA, the CDR3 is TGTGCCAGCAGCTTAGAATTTGGGGCGCGGTATGGCTACACCTTC. Amino acids: CASSLEFGARYGYTF.